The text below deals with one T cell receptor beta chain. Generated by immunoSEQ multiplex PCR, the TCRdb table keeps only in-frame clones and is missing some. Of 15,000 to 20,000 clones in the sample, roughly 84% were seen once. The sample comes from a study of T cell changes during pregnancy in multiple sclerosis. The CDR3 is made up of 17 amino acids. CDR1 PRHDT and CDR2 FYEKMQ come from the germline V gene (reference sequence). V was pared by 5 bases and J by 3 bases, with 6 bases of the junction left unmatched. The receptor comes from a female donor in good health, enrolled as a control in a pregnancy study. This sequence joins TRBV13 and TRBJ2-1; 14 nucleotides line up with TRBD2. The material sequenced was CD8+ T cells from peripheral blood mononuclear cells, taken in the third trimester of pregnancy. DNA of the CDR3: TGTGCCAGCAGCCCGGGGACTAGCGGGAGTTTCTACAATGAGCAGTTCTTC. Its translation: CASSPGTSGSFYNEQFF.